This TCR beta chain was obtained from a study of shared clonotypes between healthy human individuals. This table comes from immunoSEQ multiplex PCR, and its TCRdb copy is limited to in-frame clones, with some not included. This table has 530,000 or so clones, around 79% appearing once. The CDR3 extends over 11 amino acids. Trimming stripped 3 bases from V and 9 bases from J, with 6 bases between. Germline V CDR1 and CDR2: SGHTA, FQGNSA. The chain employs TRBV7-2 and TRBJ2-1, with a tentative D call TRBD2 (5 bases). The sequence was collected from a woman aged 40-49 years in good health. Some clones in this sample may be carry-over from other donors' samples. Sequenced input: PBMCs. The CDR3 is CASSFSGEQFF. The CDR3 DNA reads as TGTGCCAGCAGCTTCAGCGGTGAGCAGTTCTTC.